Listed below are T cell receptor beta chains from one sample, sequenced in a study of cytomegalovirus exposure and HLA in healthy donors. The protocol was immunoSEQ multiplex PCR, while the TCRdb copy is restricted to in-frame clones and leaves out a portion. In the table there are some 100,000 clones, 88% of which are singletons. Sequencing was carried out using PBMCs. These receptor sequences come from a woman aged 18-29 years in good health and CMV-seronegative. CDR3s leave out the opening cysteine and the closing phenylalanine or tryptophan. Each record gives: J gene, V gene, D gene, CDR3 protein. A D gene is named only where the DNA matches it firmly.

TRBJ2-2 TRBV18 TRBD2 ASSPKRAGAGELF
TRBJ2-7 TRBV5-5 TRBD2 ASSLAGVYEQY
TRBJ2-5 TRBV11-2 TRBD1 ASSATGGWETQY
TRBJ2-1 TRBV6-5 TRBD1 ASSRQGPYNEQF
TRBJ2-5 TRBV4-3 TRBD2 ASSQDWVTSGSRETQY
TRBJ1-6 TRBV27 TRBD1 ASSSRDRGSPLH
TRBJ2-1 TRBV7-3 TRBD2 ASSISGVGYNEQF
TRBJ2-1 TRBV5-6 NA ASSFYRETSYNEQF
TRBJ1-5 TRBV4-1 NA ASSQTGLNQPQH
TRBJ1-4 TRBV30 TRBD1 AWSATLGQGGEKLF
TRBJ2-5 TRBV14 NA ASSQVTHQETQY
TRBJ1-1 TRBV28 NA ASSFAGDPEAF
TRBJ2-2 TRBV2 NA ASSTGRTGELF
TRBJ2-7 TRBV7-9 NA ASSLERGRRGSSYEQY
TRBJ2-2 TRBV11-2 NA ASSGQMNTGELF
TRBJ2-7 TRBV11-3 NA ASSASFSYEQY
TRBJ1-1 TRBV9 NA ASTTQQVDRGAF
TRBJ2-7 TRBV5-1 TRBD1 ASSLVVGQGSYEQY
TRBJ2-4 TRBV4-2 NA ASSPETAAKNIQY
TRBJ1-2 TRBV4-3 TRBD1 ASSQGRGLYGYT
TRBJ2-7 TRBV7-9 NA ASSYVIQGFYEQY
TRBJ2-1 TRBV25-1 TRBD2 ASRGRVAGGYNEQF
TRBJ1-1 TRBV11-2 NA ASSLGRGNTEAF
TRBJ2-3 TRBV5-8 TRBD1 ASGRRDRALDTQY
TRBJ2-2 TRBV12-1 NA ASTFSAGGNTGELF
TRBJ2-7 TRBV9 NA ASSVLVRGREILYEQY
TRBJ2-4 TRBV13 TRBD2 ASSLGIGGSENIQY
TRBJ2-7 TRBV4-3 NA ASSPGQSSYEQY
TRBJ1-2 TRBV28 TRBD1 ASSPDRGFYGYT
TRBJ2-1 TRBV1 NA TSSHPMRLAGSFYNEQF
TRBJ2-3 TRBV5-4 NA ASSLDGTAADTQY
TRBJ2-5 TRBV5-1 TRBD2 ASSWSSGSYQETQY
TRBJ2-1 TRBV11-2 TRBD1 ASSDTTGTGRNEQF
TRBJ2-7 TRBV9 TRBD1 ASSDGTGLLSYEQY
TRBJ1-1 TRBV6-1 TRBD1 ASSERGQNTEAF
TRBJ1-4 TRBV28 TRBD1 ASTLNRGRSGEKLF
TRBJ1-3 TRBV6-6 TRBD1 ASRGQGGGNTIY
TRBJ2-1 TRBV10-3 TRBD2 AISEWASGGGNEQF
TRBJ2-3 TRBV6-1 TRBD2 ASSEALLAGFTDTQY
TRBJ1-6 TRBV4-1 NA ASSHPQAGESPLH
TRBJ2-3 TRBV7-2 TRBD1 ASSLDRGTDTQY
TRBJ1-2 TRBV5-1 NA ASSQQGSNGYT
TRBJ2-3 TRBV4-2 NA ASSQDGGGGADTQY
TRBJ1-1 TRBV7-6 NA ASSLLPGEGAF
TRBJ2-1 TRBV2 TRBD2 ASSELAGFDEQF
TRBJ2-7 TRBV4-3 TRBD2 ASSRPTSGTDYEQY
TRBJ2-3 TRBV9 NA ASSGGGPDGTDTQY
TRBJ1-5 TRBV27 TRBD1 ASSSGGQPQH
TRBJ2-7 TRBV7-2 NA ASSLELGPGQY
TRBJ2-5 TRBV5-4 TRBD2 ASSHPTSGKETQY
TRBJ1-4 TRBV16 NA ASGIRGEKLF
TRBJ2-7 TRBV5-4 TRBD1 ASSLLVGQGVDEQY
TRBJ1-5 TRBV28 TRBD1 ASRKRTGSQPQH
TRBJ2-5 TRBV7-9 TRBD1 ASSRDSRKETQY
TRBJ2-1 TRBV9 TRBD2 ASSPRLAAYNEQF
TRBJ2-2 TRBV4-3 NA ASSQDFVSVGELF
TRBJ2-7 TRBV7-8 NA ASSLARGGQFYEQY